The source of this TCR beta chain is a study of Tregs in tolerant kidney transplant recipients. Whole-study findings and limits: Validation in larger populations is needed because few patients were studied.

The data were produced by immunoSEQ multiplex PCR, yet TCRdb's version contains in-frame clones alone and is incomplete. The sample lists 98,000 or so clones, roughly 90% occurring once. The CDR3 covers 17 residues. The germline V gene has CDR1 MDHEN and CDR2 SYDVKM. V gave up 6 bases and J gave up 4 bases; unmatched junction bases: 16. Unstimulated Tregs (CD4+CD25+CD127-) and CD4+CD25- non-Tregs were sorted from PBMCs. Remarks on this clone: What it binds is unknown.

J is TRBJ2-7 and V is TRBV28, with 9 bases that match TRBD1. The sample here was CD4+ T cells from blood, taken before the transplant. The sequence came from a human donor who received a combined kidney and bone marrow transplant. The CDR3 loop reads CASSTTGTGITPYEQYF. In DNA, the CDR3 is TGTGCCAGCAGCACCACCGGGACAGGGATAACTCCTTACGAGCAGTACTTC.